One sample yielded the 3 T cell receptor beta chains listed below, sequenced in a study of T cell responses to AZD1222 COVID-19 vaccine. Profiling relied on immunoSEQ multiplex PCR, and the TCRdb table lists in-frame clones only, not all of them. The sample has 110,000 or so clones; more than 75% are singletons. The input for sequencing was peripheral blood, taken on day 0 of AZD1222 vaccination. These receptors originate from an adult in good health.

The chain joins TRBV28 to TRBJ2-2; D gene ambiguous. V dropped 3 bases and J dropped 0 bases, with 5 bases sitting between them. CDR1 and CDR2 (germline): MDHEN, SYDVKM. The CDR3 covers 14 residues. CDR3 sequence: CASSFGSNTGELFF. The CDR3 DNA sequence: TGTGCCAGCAGTTTTGGATCGAACACCGGGGAGCTGTTTTTT.

CDR3 amino acids: CASSLGDRDREQFF. The CDR3 DNA reads TGCGCCAGCAGCTTGGGGGACAGGGACCGGGAGCAGTTCTTC. The chain carries TRBV5-1 and TRBJ2-1, with 9 positions matching TRBD1. The CDR3 contains 14 residues. After removal of 0 bases from V and 10 bases from J, the junction contained 5 bases not matched to a gene. Germline loops: CDR1 SGHRS, CDR2 YFSETQ.

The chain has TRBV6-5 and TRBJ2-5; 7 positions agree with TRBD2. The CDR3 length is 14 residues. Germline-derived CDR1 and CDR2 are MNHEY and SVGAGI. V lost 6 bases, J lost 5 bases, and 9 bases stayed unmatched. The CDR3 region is CASSRVASGETQYF. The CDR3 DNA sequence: TGTGCCAGCAGCCGCGTAGCTAGCGGCGAGACCCAGTACTTC.